Listed below are T cell receptor beta chains from one sample, sequenced in a study of response to subunit inactivated influenza vaccine. MiXCR, run by TCRdb on the RT-PCR reads, gives a single entry per CDR3 protein. This table holds around 650,000 distinct CDR3 sequences, 15% to 19% found once. The sample consisted of PBMCs from blood, taken roughly 12 days after vaccination. These receptors all come from a man aged 45 to 65 who received an inactivated influenza vaccine. Each CDR3 is given with its conserved first and last residue. The D gene is left open where the match is weak. Size is omitted from some rows. Given values are once, few, many or a class for expanded clones.

CDR3aa: CASSVEVGTQYF
CDR3nt: TGTGCCAGCAGCGTAGAAGTGGGTACGCAGTATTTT
len: 12
abundance: -
j_gene: TRBJ2-3
d_gene: -
v_gene: TRBV9

CDR3aa: CASSLLSLAGRNEQFF
CDR3nt: TGTGCCAGCAGTTTATTGTCTCTAGCGGGAAGAAATGAGCAGTTCTTC
len: 16
abundance: few
j_gene: TRBJ2-1
d_gene: TRBD2
v_gene: TRBV27

CDR3aa: CASSFAGSETQYF
CDR3nt: TGTGCCAGCAGTTTCGCGGGATCCGAGACCCAGTACTTC
len: 13
abundance: few
j_gene: TRBJ2-5
d_gene: -
v_gene: TRBV28

CDR3aa: CSAKRQGVGNTEAFF
CDR3nt: TGCAGCGCCAAAAGACAGGGGGTGGGGAACACTGAAGCTTTCTTT
len: 15
abundance: -
j_gene: TRBJ1-1
d_gene: TRBD1
v_gene: TRBV29-1

CDR3aa: CASSQGARETQYF
CDR3nt: TGTGCCAGCAGCCAAGGGGCACGAGAGACCCAGTACTTC
len: 13
abundance: many
j_gene: TRBJ2-5
d_gene: -
v_gene: TRBV4-2

CDR3aa: CASSPGGLVGEKLFF
CDR3nt: TGTGCCAGCAGCCCTGGAGGGCTTGTAGGGGAAAAACTGTTTTTT
len: 15
abundance: few
j_gene: TRBJ1-4
d_gene: -
v_gene: TRBV28

CDR3aa: CASSRPDNEQFF
CDR3nt: TGTGCCAGCAGCCGCCCGGACAATGAGCAGTTCTTC
len: 12
abundance: few
j_gene: TRBJ2-1
d_gene: -
v_gene: TRBV12-3/TRBV12-4

CDR3aa: CASSSPLWPAGVVYF
CDR3nt: TGTGCCAGCAGTTCCCCTTTGTGGCCCGCTGGCGTCGTGTACTTC
len: 15
abundance: -
j_gene: TRBJ2-4
d_gene: -
v_gene: TRBV12-3/TRBV12-4

CDR3aa: CAWRETRSWNTEAFF
CDR3nt: TGTGCCTGGAGGGAGACTAGGTCATGGAACACTGAAGCTTTCTTT
len: 15
abundance: few
j_gene: TRBJ1-1
d_gene: -
v_gene: TRBV30

CDR3aa: CASSQNGNRVRNIQYF
CDR3nt: TGCGCCAGCAGCCAAAATGGAAACAGGGTGAGGAACATTCAGTACTTC
len: 16
abundance: few
j_gene: TRBJ2-4
d_gene: -
v_gene: TRBV5-1

CDR3aa: CASSLARLTPPDTQYF
CDR3nt: TGTGCCAGCAGCTTAGCCCGACTGACCCCTCCGGATACGCAGTATTTT
len: 16
abundance: many
j_gene: TRBJ2-3
d_gene: -
v_gene: TRBV7-2

CDR3aa: CASSNAETDLNEQYF
CDR3nt: TGTGCCAGCAGCAACGCGGAGACGGACCTTAACGAGCAGTACTTC
len: 15
abundance: few
j_gene: TRBJ2-7
d_gene: -
v_gene: TRBV9

CDR3aa: CASSLALDLYNEQFF
CDR3nt: TGTGCCAGCAGCTTAGCTCTGGATCTCTACAATGAGCAGTTCTTC
len: 15
abundance: -
j_gene: TRBJ2-1
d_gene: -
v_gene: TRBV7-6

CDR3aa: CASTSEDNSPLHF
CDR3nt: TGCGCCAGCACTTCGGAGGATAATTCACCCCTCCACTTT
len: 13
abundance: few
j_gene: TRBJ1-6
d_gene: -
v_gene: TRBV5-1

CDR3aa: CASSLTSGGVGYNEQFF
CDR3nt: TGTGCCAGCAGCTTGACTAGCGGGGGGGTCGGATACAATGAGCAGTTCTTC
len: 17
abundance: few
j_gene: TRBJ2-1
d_gene: TRBD2
v_gene: TRBV5-5

CDR3aa: CASSYSSYDEKLFF
CDR3nt: TGTGCCAGCAGTTACTCGAGCTACGATGAAAAACTGTTTTTT
len: 14
abundance: few
j_gene: TRBJ1-4
d_gene: -
v_gene: TRBV6-5

CDR3aa: CSAKTGGAGNTEAFF
CDR3nt: TGCAGTGCTAAGACAGGGGGCGCAGGGAACACTGAAGCTTTCTTT
len: 15
abundance: few
j_gene: TRBJ1-1
d_gene: TRBD1
v_gene: TRBV20-1

CDR3aa: CASSQYRIYEQYF
CDR3nt: TGCGCCAGCAGTCAATATAGGATCTACGAGCAGTACTTC
len: 13
abundance: -
j_gene: TRBJ2-7
d_gene: -
v_gene: TRBV23-1

CDR3aa: CATSEAGLGSNQPQHF
CDR3nt: TGTGCCACCAGTGAAGCTGGGCTGGGGAGCAATCAGCCCCAGCATTTT
len: 16
abundance: once
j_gene: TRBJ1-5
d_gene: -
v_gene: TRBV24-1

CDR3aa: CASSLGGLAGRYTDTQYF
CDR3nt: TGTGCCAGCAGCTTAGGGGGACTAGCGGGGAGGTACACAGATACGCAGTATTTT
len: 18
abundance: -
j_gene: TRBJ2-3
d_gene: TRBD2
v_gene: TRBV11-2

CDR3aa: CAISANRAADTQYF
CDR3nt: TGTGCCATCAGTGCGAACAGGGCGGCAGATACGCAGTATTTT
len: 14
abundance: few
j_gene: TRBJ2-3
d_gene: -
v_gene: TRBV10-3

CDR3aa: CATSSPVWGASGRRADTQYF
CDR3nt: TGTGCCACCAGCAGCCCAGTCTGGGGCGCTAGCGGGAGGCGGGCAGATACGCAGTATTTT
len: 20
abundance: -
j_gene: TRBJ2-3
d_gene: TRBD2
v_gene: TRBV15

CDR3aa: CAISTPLPNNHTQRPADEQFF
CDR3nt: TGTGCCATCAGTACACCACTGCCCAACAATCATACTCAGCGTCCAGCAGATGAGCAGTTCTTC
len: 21
abundance: -
j_gene: TRBJ2-1
d_gene: -
v_gene: TRBV10-3

CDR3aa: CASSPDGEYQETQYF
CDR3nt: TGTGCCAGCAGTCCAGACGGGGAGTACCAAGAGACCCAGTACTTC
len: 15
abundance: -
j_gene: TRBJ2-5
d_gene: -
v_gene: TRBV28

CDR3aa: CASSLAPGTQETQYF
CDR3nt: TGTGCCAGCAGTTTAGCGCCAGGGACCCAAGAGACCCAGTACTTC
len: 15
abundance: many
j_gene: TRBJ2-5
d_gene: -
v_gene: TRBV12-3/TRBV12-4

CDR3aa: CSAPSGPSYEQYF
CDR3nt: TGCAGTGCTCCTAGCGGGCCCTCCTACGAGCAGTACTTC
len: 13
abundance: few
j_gene: TRBJ2-7
d_gene: TRBD2
v_gene: TRBV20-1

CDR3aa: CASSQGYSGSPLNIQYF
CDR3nt: TGTGCCAGCAGCCAAGGATATAGCGGGAGCCCTCTAAACATTCAGTACTTC
len: 17
abundance: -
j_gene: TRBJ2-4
d_gene: TRBD2
v_gene: TRBV3-1

CDR3aa: CATSKGQGRLAGYEQYF
CDR3nt: TGTGCCACCAGCAAGGGACAGGGGCGACTAGCGGGCTACGAGCAGTACTTC
len: 17
abundance: few
j_gene: TRBJ2-7
d_gene: -
v_gene: TRBV15

CDR3aa: CASSPEYRILGQFF
CDR3nt: TGCGCCAGCAGCCCCGAATACAGGATTCTTGGGCAGTTCTTC
len: 14
abundance: -
j_gene: TRBJ2-1
d_gene: -
v_gene: TRBV5-1

CDR3aa: CASSQNWRLAGGGGELFF
CDR3nt: TGCGCCAGCAGCCAAAATTGGAGACTAGCGGGAGGGGGCGGGGAGCTGTTTTTT
len: 18
abundance: few
j_gene: TRBJ2-2
d_gene: TRBD2
v_gene: TRBV4-3

CDR3aa: CASSGSGSPPWETQYF
CDR3nt: TGTGCCAGCAGCGGTAGCGGATCCCCTCCCTGGGAGACCCAGTACTTC
len: 16
abundance: few
j_gene: TRBJ2-5
d_gene: -
v_gene: TRBV7-6

CDR3aa: CASRPADLRAGELFF
CDR3nt: TGCGCCAGCAGACCAGCGGACCTACGGGCCGGGGAGCTGTTTTTT
len: 15
abundance: once
j_gene: TRBJ2-2
d_gene: -
v_gene: TRBV5-1

CDR3aa: CASSQDPTGTTTGELFF
CDR3nt: TGTGCCAGCAGCCAAGACCCCACCGGGACAACAACCGGGGAGCTGTTTTTT
len: 17
abundance: -
j_gene: TRBJ2-2
d_gene: -
v_gene: TRBV4-2

CDR3aa: CACPSSGTSGNNEQFF
CDR3nt: TGTGCCTGCCCCTCCTCCGGGACTAGCGGAAACAATGAGCAGTTCTTC
len: 16
abundance: -
j_gene: TRBJ2-1
d_gene: TRBD2
v_gene: TRBV30

CDR3aa: CASSPTVPSTDTQYF
CDR3nt: TGCGCCAGCAGCCCGACTGTCCCTAGCACAGATACGCAGTATTTT
len: 15
abundance: few
j_gene: TRBJ2-3
d_gene: -
v_gene: TRBV4-1

CDR3aa: CASSQGLNGRNEQFF
CDR3nt: TGTGCCAGCTCCCAGGGGCTCAATGGGAGGAATGAGCAGTTCTTC
len: 15
abundance: -
j_gene: TRBJ2-1
d_gene: -
v_gene: TRBV2

CDR3aa: CASSYARGAEAFF
CDR3nt: TGTGCCAGCAGTTACGCTCGCGGGGCTGAAGCTTTCTTT
len: 13
abundance: many
j_gene: TRBJ1-1
d_gene: -
v_gene: TRBV6-5

CDR3aa: CASSLAGQDNYEQYF
CDR3nt: TGCGCCAGCAGCTTGGCGGGACAGGATAACTACGAGCAGTACTTC
len: 15
abundance: -
j_gene: TRBJ2-7
d_gene: TRBD1
v_gene: TRBV5-1

CDR3aa: CASSRSGLESRQQFF
CDR3nt: TGTGCCAGCAGTAGGTCGGGACTAGAGTCCCGCCAGCAGTTCTTC
len: 15
abundance: many
j_gene: TRBJ2-1
d_gene: TRBD2
v_gene: TRBV6-1

CDR3aa: CASKASGAGELFF
CDR3nt: TGTGCCAGTAAGGCTAGCGGTGCCGGGGAGCTGTTTTTT
len: 13
abundance: -
j_gene: TRBJ2-2
d_gene: TRBD2
v_gene: TRBV19

CDR3aa: CASSQDPGTSGSYNEQFF
CDR3nt: TGTGCCAGCAGCCAAGATCCCGGGACTAGCGGGTCCTACAATGAGCAGTTCTTC
len: 18
abundance: -
j_gene: TRBJ2-1
d_gene: TRBD2
v_gene: TRBV14

CDR3aa: CAWSDRTSSRSSEAFF
CDR3nt: TGTGCCTGGAGTGACAGGACGTCGAGCCGAAGTAGTGAAGCTTTCTTT
len: 16
abundance: -
j_gene: TRBJ1-1
d_gene: -
v_gene: TRBV30

CDR3aa: CSARGGSLGEQYF
CDR3nt: TGCAGTGCTAGAGGGGGGTCATTAGGCGAGCAGTACTTC
len: 13
abundance: once
j_gene: TRBJ2-7
d_gene: -
v_gene: TRBV20-1

CDR3aa: CASSQLSHTPGELFF
CDR3nt: TGCGCCAGCAGTCAACTGTCCCATACCCCCGGGGAGCTGTTTTTT
len: 15
abundance: many
j_gene: TRBJ2-2
d_gene: -
v_gene: TRBV5-1

CDR3aa: CASSQEDRDGYTF
CDR3nt: TGCGCCAGCAGCCAAGAGGACAGGGATGGCTACACCTTC
len: 13
abundance: -
j_gene: TRBJ1-2
d_gene: TRBD1
v_gene: TRBV4-1

CDR3aa: CASSLAGQGGSGYTF
CDR3nt: TGTGCCAGCAGCTTAGCGGGGCAGGGTGGGTCTGGCTACACCTTC
len: 15
abundance: few
j_gene: TRBJ1-2
d_gene: -
v_gene: TRBV7-2

CDR3aa: CSANRDTTDTQYF
CDR3nt: TGCAGTGCTAACCGGGACACCACAGATACGCAGTATTTT
len: 13
abundance: once
j_gene: TRBJ2-3
d_gene: -
v_gene: TRBV20-1

CDR3aa: CSAPLAGGPNRQFF
CDR3nt: TGCAGTGCTCCGCTAGCGGGGGGGCCAAATCGGCAGTTCTTC
len: 14
abundance: -
j_gene: TRBJ2-1
d_gene: TRBD2
v_gene: TRBV20-1

CDR3aa: CSVEGTIGTQYF
CDR3nt: TGCAGCGTTGAAGGCACAATAGGGACCCAGTACTTC
len: 12
abundance: -
j_gene: TRBJ2-5
d_gene: -
v_gene: TRBV29-1

CDR3aa: CASLRDRVEDTQYF
CDR3nt: TGTGCCAGCCTCCGGGACAGGGTAGAAGATACGCAGTATTTT
len: 14
abundance: -
j_gene: TRBJ2-3
d_gene: TRBD1
v_gene: TRBV7-2

CDR3aa: CSARGQGGRGNTEAFF
CDR3nt: TGCAGTGCTAGGGGACAGGGAGGCAGGGGGAACACTGAAGCTTTCTTT
len: 16
abundance: -
j_gene: TRBJ1-1
d_gene: TRBD1
v_gene: TRBV20-1

CDR3aa: CASSLAPSFRGLAEETQYF
CDR3nt: TGTGCCAGCAGCTTAGCCCCGTCTTTCCGGGGTTTAGCGGAAGAGACCCAGTACTTC
len: 19
abundance: few
j_gene: TRBJ2-5
d_gene: -
v_gene: TRBV7-2

CDR3aa: CASSKDCTSGGYRETQYF
CDR3nt: TGTGCCAGCAGCAAGGATTGTACTAGCGGGGGGTATCGAGAGACCCAGTACTTC
len: 18
abundance: few
j_gene: TRBJ2-5
d_gene: -
v_gene: TRBV21-1

CDR3aa: CASSSVPGPTGELFF
CDR3nt: TGTGCCAGCAGCTCCGTTCCGGGACCCACCGGGGAGCTGTTTTTT
len: 15
abundance: -
j_gene: TRBJ2-2
d_gene: -
v_gene: TRBV7-2

CDR3aa: CSAPLAGGADGIQYF
CDR3nt: TGCAGTGCTCCACTAGCGGGGGGCGCCGACGGCATTCAGTACTTC
len: 15
abundance: few
j_gene: TRBJ2-4
d_gene: TRBD2
v_gene: TRBV20-1

CDR3aa: CASNRPGTEAFF
CDR3nt: TGTGCCAGCAATCGGCCCGGGACTGAAGCTTTCTTT
len: 12
abundance: few
j_gene: TRBJ1-1
d_gene: -
v_gene: TRBV28

CDR3aa: CSVGGTSGNSDTQYF
CDR3nt: TGCAGCGTCGGCGGGACTAGCGGGAATTCAGATACGCAGTATTTT
len: 15
abundance: few
j_gene: TRBJ2-3
d_gene: TRBD2
v_gene: TRBV29-1

CDR3aa: CASSEGSRTRVTEAFF
CDR3nt: TGTGCCAGCAGTGAAGGGAGCAGGACTCGGGTCACTGAAGCTTTCTTT
len: 16
abundance: few
j_gene: TRBJ1-1
d_gene: -
v_gene: TRBV6-1